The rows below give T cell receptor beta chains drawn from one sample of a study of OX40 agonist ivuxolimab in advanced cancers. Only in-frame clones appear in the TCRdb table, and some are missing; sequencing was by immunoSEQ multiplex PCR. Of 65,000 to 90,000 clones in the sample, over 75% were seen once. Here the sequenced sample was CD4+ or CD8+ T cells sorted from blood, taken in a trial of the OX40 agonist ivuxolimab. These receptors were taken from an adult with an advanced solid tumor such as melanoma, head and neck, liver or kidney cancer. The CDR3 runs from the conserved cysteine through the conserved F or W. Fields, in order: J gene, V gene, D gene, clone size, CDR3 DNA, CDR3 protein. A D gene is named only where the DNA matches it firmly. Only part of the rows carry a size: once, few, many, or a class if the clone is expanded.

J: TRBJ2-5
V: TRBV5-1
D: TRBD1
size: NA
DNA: TGCGCCAGCAGCCCGGGACAGGGCGGTAGGACCCAGTACTTC
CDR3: CASSPGQGGRTQYF

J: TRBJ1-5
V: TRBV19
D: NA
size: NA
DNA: TGTGCCAGTAGTGTCTTACAGGGCATAGGTCAGCCCCAGCATTTT
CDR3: CASSVLQGIGQPQHF

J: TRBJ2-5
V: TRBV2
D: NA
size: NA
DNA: TGTGCCACCCGGGGTTTAATGACCCAGTACTTC
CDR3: CATRGLMTQYF

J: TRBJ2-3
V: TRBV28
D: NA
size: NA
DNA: TGTGCCAGCACTTCCCCGAGGGGGGCGCTTAGCACAGATACGCAGTATTTT
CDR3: CASTSPRGALSTDTQYF

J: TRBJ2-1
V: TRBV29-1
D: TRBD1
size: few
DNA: TGCAGCGTCGACAGGGGGGACAATGAGCAGTTCTTC
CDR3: CSVDRGDNEQFF

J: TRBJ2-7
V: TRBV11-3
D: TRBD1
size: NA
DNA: TGTGCCAGCAGCTCCCAGACAGGGGCCTACTACGAGCAGTACTTC
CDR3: CASSSQTGAYYEQYF

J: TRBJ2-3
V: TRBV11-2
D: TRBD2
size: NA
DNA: TGTGCCAGCAGCTTAAGGGCGGGGCTAGCGGGGGGCACAGATACGCAGTATTTT
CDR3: CASSLRAGLAGGTDTQYF

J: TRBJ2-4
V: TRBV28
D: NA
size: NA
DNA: TGTGCCAGCAGTTTACTAAGGGGAAACATTCAGTACTTC
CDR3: CASSLLRGNIQYF

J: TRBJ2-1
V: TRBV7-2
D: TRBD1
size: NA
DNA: TGTGCCAGCAGCTTACGGACAGGTGGGGCCTACAATGAGCAGTTCTTC
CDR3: CASSLRTGGAYNEQFF

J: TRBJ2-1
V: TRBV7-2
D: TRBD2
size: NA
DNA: TGTGCCAGCAGCTTGGGTCTAGCGGGTCAATATGAGCAGTTCTTC
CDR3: CASSLGLAGQYEQFF

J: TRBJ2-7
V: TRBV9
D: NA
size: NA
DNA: TGTGCCAGCAGCGTAGCCGGGACGGGCTACGAGCAGTACTTC
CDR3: CASSVAGTGYEQYF

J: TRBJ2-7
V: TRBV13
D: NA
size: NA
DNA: TGTGCCAGCAGCCGTAACTATTTTATGGAGCAGTACTTC
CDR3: CASSRNYFMEQYF

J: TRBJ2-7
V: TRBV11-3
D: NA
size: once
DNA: TGTGCCAGCAGCTTAGGTACTTCAGCGTCCTACGAGCAGTACTTC
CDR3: CASSLGTSASYEQYF

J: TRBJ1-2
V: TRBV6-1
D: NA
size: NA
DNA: TGTGCCAGCAGTGGGGAGCCCAACTATGGCTACACCTTC
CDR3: CASSGEPNYGYTF

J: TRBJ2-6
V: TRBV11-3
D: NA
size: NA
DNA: TGTGCCAGCAGCTTATTGTCCCAGGGACCCAACGTCCTGACTTTC
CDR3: CASSLLSQGPNVLTF

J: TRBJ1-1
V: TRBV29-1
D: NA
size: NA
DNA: TGCAGCGTTGAAGGGCGGATGGCCACTGAAGCTTTCTTT
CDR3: CSVEGRMATEAFF

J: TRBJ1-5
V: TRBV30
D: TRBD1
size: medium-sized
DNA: TGTGCCTGGAGTCAGGGGGCCGTCAACAGCCCCCAGCATTTT
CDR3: CAWSQGAVNSPQHF

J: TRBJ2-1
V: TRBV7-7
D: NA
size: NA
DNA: TGTGCTAGCAGTGCCTTGGGGGCCTGGGGGGAGCAGTTCTTC
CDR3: CASSALGAWGEQFF

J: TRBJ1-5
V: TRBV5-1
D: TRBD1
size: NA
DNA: TGCGCCAGCAGCCCGACGGGACAGGGAATCCAGCCCCAGCATTTT
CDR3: CASSPTGQGIQPQHF

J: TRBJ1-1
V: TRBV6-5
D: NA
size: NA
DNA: TGTGCCAGCAGAACCCAGGGAAGGGGGACTGAAGCTTTCTTT
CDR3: CASRTQGRGTEAFF

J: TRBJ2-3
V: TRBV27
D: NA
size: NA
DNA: TGTGCCAGCAGAAGCCAACTAGGGACAGATACGCAGTATTTT
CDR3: CASRSQLGTDTQYF

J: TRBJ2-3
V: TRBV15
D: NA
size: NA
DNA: TGTGCCACCAGCAGAGATGACGGGAGCACAGATACGCAGTATTTT
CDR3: CATSRDDGSTDTQYF

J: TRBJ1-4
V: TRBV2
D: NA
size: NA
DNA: TGTGCCAGCAGTTGGACAAGGGATGAAAAACTGTTTTTT
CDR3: CASSWTRDEKLFF

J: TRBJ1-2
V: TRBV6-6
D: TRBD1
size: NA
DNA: TGTGCCAGCAGCCCCGGGACAGCGGATTCTAACTATGGCTACACCTTC
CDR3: CASSPGTADSNYGYTF

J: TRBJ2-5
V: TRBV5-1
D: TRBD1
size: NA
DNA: TGCGCCAGCAGCTCCGGGACAGGGGTCCAAGAGACCCAGTACTTC
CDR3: CASSSGTGVQETQYF

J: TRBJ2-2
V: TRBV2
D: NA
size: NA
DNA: TGTGCCAGCAGTGAATCTAGAGGGGGAATTGCCGGGGAGCTGTTTTTT
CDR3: CASSESRGGIAGELFF

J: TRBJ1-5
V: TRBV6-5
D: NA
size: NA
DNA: TGTGCCAGCAGTTACTTGGAGGGACAGCCCCAGCATTTT
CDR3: CASSYLEGQPQHF

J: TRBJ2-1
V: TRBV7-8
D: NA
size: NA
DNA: TGTGCCAGCAGCTTAGGTATGGGCGGACTCGGGAATGAGCAGTTCTTC
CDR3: CASSLGMGGLGNEQFF

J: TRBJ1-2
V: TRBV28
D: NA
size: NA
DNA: TGTGCCAGCAGTTTAGCAGGGGCAAGTGGCTACACCTTC
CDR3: CASSLAGASGYTF

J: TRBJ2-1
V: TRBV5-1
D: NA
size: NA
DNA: TGCGCCAGCGGGCTTGGTCAGGTTGGGAATGAGCAGTTCTTC
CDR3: CASGLGQVGNEQFF

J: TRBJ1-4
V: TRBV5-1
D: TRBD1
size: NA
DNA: TGCGCCAGCAGCTCACAGGGGGCGCCCGAAAAACTGTTTTTT
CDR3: CASSSQGAPEKLFF

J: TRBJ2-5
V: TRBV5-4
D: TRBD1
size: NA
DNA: TGTGCCAGCAGCTTAGACAGGGGGCAAGAGACCCAGTACTTC
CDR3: CASSLDRGQETQYF

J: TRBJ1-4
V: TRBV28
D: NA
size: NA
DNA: TGTGCCAGCTCAATAAGGGGGGAAAAACTGTTTTTT
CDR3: CASSIRGEKLFF